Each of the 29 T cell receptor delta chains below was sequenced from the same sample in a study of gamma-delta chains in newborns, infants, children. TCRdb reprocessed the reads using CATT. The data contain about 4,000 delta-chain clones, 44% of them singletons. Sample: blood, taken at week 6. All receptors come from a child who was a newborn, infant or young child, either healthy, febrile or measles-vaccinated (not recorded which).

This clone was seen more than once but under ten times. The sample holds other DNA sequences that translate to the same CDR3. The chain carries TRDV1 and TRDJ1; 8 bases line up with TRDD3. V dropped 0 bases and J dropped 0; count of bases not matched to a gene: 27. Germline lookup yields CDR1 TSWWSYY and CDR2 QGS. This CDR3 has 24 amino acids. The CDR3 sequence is CALGELGRAFAFFPTGGYTDKLIF. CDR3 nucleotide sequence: TGTGCTCTTGGGGAACTAGGGAGGGCCTTCGCTTTTTTCCCTACTGGGGGGTACACCGATAAACTCATCTTT.

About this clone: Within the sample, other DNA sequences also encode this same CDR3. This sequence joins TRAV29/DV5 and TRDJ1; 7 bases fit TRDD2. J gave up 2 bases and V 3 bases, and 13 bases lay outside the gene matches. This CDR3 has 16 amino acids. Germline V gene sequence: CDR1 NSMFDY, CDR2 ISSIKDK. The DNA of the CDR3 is TGTGCAGCAACCTTCCTTTTCCTACCCCCTACCGATAAACTCATCTTT. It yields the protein CAATFLFLPPTDKLIF.

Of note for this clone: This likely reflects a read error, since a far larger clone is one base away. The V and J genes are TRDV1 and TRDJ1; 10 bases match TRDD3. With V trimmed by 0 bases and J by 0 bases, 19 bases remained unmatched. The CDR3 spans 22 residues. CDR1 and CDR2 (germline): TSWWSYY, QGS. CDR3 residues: CALGELPTSYWGIVVYTDKLIF. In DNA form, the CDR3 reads TGTGCTCTTGGGGAACTACCTACATCGTACTGGGGGATCGTAGTGTACACCGATAAACTCATCTTT.

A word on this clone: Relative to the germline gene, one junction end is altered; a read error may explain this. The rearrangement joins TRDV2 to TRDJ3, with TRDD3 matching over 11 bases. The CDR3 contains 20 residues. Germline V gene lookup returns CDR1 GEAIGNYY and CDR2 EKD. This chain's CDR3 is CACDPLSLGDTPWDTLQMFF. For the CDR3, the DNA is TGTGCCTGTGACCCCCTTTCGTTGGGGGATACGCCCTGGGACACCCTACAGATGTTTTTC.

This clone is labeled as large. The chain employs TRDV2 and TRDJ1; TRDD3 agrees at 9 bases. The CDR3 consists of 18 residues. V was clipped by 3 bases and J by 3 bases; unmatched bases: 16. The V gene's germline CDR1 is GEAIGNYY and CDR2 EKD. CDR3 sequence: CACDGVVSPGDTSDKLIF. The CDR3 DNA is TGTGCCTGTGACGGGGTGGTTAGTCCGGGGGATACCTCCGATAAACTCATCTTT.

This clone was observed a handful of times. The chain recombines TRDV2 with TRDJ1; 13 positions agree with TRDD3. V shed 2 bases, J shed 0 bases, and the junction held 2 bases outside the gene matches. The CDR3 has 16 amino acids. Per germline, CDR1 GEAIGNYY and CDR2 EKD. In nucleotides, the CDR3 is TGTGCCTGTGACAAACTGGGGGATACGTACACCGATAAACTCATCTTT. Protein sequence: CACDKLGDTYTDKLIF.

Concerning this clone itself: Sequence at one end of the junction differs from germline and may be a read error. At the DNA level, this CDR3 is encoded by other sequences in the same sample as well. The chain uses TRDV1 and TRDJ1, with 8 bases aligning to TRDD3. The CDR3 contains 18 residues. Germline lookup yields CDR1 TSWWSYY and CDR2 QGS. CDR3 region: CALGEPQLGDFYTDKLIF. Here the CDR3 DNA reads TGTGCTCTTGGGGAACCACAGCTGGGGGACTTCTACACCGATAAACTTATCTTT.

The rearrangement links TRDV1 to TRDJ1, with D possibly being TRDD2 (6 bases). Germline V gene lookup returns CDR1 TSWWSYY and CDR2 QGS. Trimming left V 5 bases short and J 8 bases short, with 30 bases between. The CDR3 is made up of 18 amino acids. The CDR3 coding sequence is TGTGCTCTTGGGCTAACTTCCTCCCTTGATCTAGGTATCTGCAAACTCATCTTT. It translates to CALGLTSSLDLGICKLIF.

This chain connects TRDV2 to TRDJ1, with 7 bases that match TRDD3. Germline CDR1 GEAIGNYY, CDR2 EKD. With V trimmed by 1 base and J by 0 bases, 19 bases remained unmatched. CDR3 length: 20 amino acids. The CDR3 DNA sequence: TGTGCCTGTGACACTAGGTGGGGGGATTGGTGGAAGCCGTACACCGATAAACTCATCTTT. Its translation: CACDTRWGDWWKPYTDKLIF.

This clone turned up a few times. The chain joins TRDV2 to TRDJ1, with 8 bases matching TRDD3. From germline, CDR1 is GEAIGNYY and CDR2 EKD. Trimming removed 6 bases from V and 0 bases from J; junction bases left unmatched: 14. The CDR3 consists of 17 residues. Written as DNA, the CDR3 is TGTGCCTGTTTTACACTGGGGGTTTCCCCCGACACCGATAAACTCATCTTT. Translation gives CACFTLGVSPDTDKLIF.

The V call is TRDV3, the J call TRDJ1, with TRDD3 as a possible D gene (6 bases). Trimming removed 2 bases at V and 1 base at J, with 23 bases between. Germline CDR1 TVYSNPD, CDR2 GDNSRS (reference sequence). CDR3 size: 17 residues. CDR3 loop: CAFLVPLPYWVTDKLIF. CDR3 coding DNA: TGTGCCTTTCTGGTCCCCCTGCCGTACTGGGTCACCGATAAACTCATCTTT.

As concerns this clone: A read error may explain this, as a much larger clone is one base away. The CDR3 nucleotides are TGTGCAGCAAGCGCTTCCCGAGTGGGGGACACGGACACCCTCGATAAACTCATCTTT. Protein product: CAASASRVGDTDTLDKLIF. This chain links TRAV29/DV5 with TRDJ1, with 7 bases aligning to TRDD3. This CDR3 spans 19 amino acids. V lost 0 bases and J lost 4; bases outside the gene matches: 21. Germline CDR1 is NSMFDY and CDR2 is ISSIKDK.

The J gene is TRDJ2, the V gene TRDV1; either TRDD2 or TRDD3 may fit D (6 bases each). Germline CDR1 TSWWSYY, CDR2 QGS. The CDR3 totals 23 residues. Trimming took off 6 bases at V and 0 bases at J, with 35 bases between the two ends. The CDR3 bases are TGTGCTCTTGGTCGGTCCTACGGTGAATGGGGGCTCACTCCCATCTCTTTGACAGCACAACTCTTCTTT. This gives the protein CALGRSYGEWGLTPISLTAQLFF.

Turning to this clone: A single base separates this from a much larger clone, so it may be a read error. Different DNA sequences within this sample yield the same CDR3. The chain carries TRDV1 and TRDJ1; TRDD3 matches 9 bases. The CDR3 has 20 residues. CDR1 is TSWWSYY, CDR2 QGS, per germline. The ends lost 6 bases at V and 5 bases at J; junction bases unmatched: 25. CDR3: CALGDRTRTTGGPSRDKLIF. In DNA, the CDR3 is TGTGCTCTTGGAGACCGGACCCGAACAACTGGGGGACCCAGTAGGGATAAACTCATCTTT.

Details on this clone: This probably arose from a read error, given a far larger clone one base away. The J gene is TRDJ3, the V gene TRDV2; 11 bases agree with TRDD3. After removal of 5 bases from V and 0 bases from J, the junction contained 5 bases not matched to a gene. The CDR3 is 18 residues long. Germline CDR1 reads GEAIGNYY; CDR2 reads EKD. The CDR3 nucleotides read TGTGCCTGTGGCAGTACTGGGGGATACTCCTGGGACACCCGACAGATGTTTTTC. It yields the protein CACGSTGGYSWDTRQMFF.

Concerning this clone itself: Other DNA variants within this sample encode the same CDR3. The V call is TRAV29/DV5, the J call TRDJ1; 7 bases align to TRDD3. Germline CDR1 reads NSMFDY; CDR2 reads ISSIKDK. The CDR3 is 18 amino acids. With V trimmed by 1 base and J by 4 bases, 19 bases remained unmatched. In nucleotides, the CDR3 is TGTGCAGCAAGCCTCTCCTGCCACTGGGGCAGAAGGGACGATAAACTCATCTTT. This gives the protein CAASLSCHWGRRDDKLIF.

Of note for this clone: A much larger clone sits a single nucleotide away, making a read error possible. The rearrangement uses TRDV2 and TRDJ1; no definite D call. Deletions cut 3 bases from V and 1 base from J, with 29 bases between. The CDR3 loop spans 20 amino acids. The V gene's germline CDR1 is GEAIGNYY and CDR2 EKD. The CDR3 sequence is CACDPLSPEGYPPRTDKLIF. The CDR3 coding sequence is TGTGCCTGTGACCCCCTTTCCCCGGAGGGGTATCCGCCTCGCACCGATAAACTCATCTTT.

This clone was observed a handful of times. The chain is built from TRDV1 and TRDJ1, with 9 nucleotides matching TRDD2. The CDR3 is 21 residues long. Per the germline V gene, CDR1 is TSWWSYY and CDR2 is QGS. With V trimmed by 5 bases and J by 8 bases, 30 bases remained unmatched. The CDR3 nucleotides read TGTGCTCTTGGGCCCCCCTTCCTACCGCGCCTGGGGAGACCATTATTTACCAAACTCATCTTT. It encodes CALGPPFLPRLGRPLFTKLIF.

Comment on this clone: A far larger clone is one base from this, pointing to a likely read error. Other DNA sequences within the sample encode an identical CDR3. The CDR3 nucleotides read TGTGCCTTTAGCGTACTGTTAGTTATCTCCGATAAGCTCATCTTT. Translation: CAFSVLLVISDKLIF. The chain carries TRDV3 and TRDJ1, with D unresolved. The CDR3 is 15 amino acids. CDR1 and CDR2 (germline): TVYSNPD, GDNSRS (reference sequence). Using reference TRDV3 and TRDJ1 for the parts outside the CDR3, the full variable domain is CDKVTQSSPDQTVASGSEVVLLCTYDTVYSNPDLFWYRIRPDYSFQFVFYGDNSRSEGADFTQGRFSVKHILTQKAFHLVISPVRTEDSATYYCAFSVLLVISDKLIFGKGTRVTVEP.

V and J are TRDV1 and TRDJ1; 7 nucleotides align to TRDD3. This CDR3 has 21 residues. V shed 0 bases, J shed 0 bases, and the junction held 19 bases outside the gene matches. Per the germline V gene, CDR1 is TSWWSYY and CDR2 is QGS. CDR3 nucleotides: TGTGCTCTTGGGGAACTAGCCTACGTTGTTGGGGGACCGAGGTACACCGATAAACTCATCTTT. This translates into CALGELAYVVGGPRYTDKLIF.

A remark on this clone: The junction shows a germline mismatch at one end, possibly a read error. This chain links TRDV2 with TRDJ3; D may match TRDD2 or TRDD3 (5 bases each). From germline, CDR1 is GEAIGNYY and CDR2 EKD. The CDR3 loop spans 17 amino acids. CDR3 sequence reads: CACDTELGSWDARQMFF. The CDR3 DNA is TGTGCCTGTGACACCGAGTTGGGTTCCTGGGACGCCCGACAGATGTTTTTC.

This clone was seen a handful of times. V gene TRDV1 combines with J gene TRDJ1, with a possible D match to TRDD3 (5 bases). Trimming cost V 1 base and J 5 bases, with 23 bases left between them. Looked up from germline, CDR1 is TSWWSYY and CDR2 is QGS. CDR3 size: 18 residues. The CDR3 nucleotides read TGTGCTCTTGGGGAACGGGGACCCTGGTTCGTGATACTTGATAAACTCATCTTT. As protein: CALGERGPWFVILDKLIF.

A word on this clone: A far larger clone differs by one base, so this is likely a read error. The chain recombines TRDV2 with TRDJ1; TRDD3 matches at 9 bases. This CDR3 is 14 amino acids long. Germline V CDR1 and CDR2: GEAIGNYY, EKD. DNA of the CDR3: TGTGCCTGTGACATACTGGGGGACACCGATGAACTCATCTTT. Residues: CACDILGDTDELIF.

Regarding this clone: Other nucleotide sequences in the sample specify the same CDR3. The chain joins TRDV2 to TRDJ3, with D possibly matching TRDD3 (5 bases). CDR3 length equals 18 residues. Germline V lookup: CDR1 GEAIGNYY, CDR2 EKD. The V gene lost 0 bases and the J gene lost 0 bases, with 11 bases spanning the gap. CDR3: CACDTWGPSSWDTRQMFF. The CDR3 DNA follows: TGTGCCTGTGACACCTGGGGCCCTAGCTCCTGGGACACCCGACAGATGTTTTTC.

The CDR3 loop is CASHPGIFYWGIPGGDKLIF. CDR3 nucleotides: TGTGCCTCCCATCCTGGGATCTTCTACTGGGGGATACCAGGCGGCGATAAACTCATCTTT. The V gene is TRDV3, the J gene TRDJ1; 12 nucleotides match TRDD3. The CDR3 contains 20 residues. Trimming removed 4 bases from V and 4 bases from J; junction bases left unmatched: 25. Germline CDR1 reads TVYSNPD; CDR2 reads GDNSRS (reference sequence).

CDR3 nucleotides: TGTGCCTTACTAAGGGGGGATACGCAGGAACTCATCTTT. Protein product: CALLRGDTQELIF. The chain has TRDV3 and TRDJ1; 10 bases are a match to TRDD3. Germline lookup yields CDR1 TVYSNPD and CDR2 GDNSRS (reference sequence). J lost 9 bases, V lost 3 bases, and 10 bases had no gene match. This CDR3 is 13 amino acids long.

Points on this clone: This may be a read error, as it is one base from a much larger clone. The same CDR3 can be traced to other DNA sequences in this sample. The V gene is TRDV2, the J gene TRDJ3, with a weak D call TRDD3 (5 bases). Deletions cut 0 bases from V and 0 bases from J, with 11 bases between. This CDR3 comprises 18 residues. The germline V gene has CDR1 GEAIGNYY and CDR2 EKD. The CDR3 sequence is CACDTWGLSSWDTRQMFF. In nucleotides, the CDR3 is TGTGCCTGTGACACCTGGGGACTGAGCTCCTGGGACACCCGACAGATGTTTTTC.

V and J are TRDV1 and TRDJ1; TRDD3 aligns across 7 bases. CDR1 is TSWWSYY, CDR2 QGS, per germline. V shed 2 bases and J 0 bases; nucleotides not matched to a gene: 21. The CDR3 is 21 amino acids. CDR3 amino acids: CALGERGGLRITLGNTDKLIF. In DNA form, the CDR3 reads TGTGCTCTTGGGGAAAGGGGTGGGCTAAGAATAACACTGGGGAACACCGATAAACTCATCTTT.

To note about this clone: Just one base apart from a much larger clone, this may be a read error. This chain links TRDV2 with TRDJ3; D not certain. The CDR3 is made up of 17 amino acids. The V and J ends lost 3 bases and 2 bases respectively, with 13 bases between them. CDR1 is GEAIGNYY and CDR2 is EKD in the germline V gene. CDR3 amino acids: CACDYSTSPWDTRQMFF. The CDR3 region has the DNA TGTGCCTGTGACTACTCCACATCCCCCTGGGACACCCGACAGATGTTTTTC.